The 28 T cell receptor beta chains presented below share a single source sample, sequenced in a study of cytomegalovirus exposure and HLA in healthy donors. Primers included in the PCR were 60 Vbeta and 13 Jbeta primers. TCRdb's copy holds only in-frame clones and misses some; the assay was immunoSEQ multiplex PCR. The table records roughly 160,000 clones, just under 80% of them present only once. The sample was PBMCs. These receptors originate from a woman between 45 and 65 years old in good health and CMV-seronegative.

This clone was found once. This sequence joins TRBV7-2 and TRBJ2-2; D might be TRBD1 (6 bases). V was clipped by 1 base and J by 5 bases, with 14 bases between them. Germline CDR1 is SGHTA and CDR2 is FQGNSA. The CDR3 length is 16 residues. As DNA, the CDR3 is TGTGCCAGCAGCTTAGTAACAGGGTCGGGGACCGGGGAGCTGTTTTTT. Its translation is CASSLVTGSGTGELFF.

In this sample, this clone turned up a few times. The V call is TRBV28, the J call TRBJ1-5; D perhaps matches TRBD1 (5 bases). There are 15 residues in the CDR3. The V gene's germline CDR1 is MDHEN and CDR2 SYDVKM. V was trimmed by 7 bases and J by 3 bases, leaving 16 bases between them. CDR3 nucleotides: TGTGCCAGCAACGTCAGGGCAGACCTCAATCAGCCCCAGCATTTT. It yields the protein CASNVRADLNQPQHF.

The chain combines TRBV2 with TRBJ2-3; D is possibly TRBD2 (6 bases). CDR1 and CDR2 (germline): SNHLY, FYNNEI. CDR3 size: 14 residues. The ends were cut back, 4 bases at V and 1 base at J, with 9 bases in the middle. The CDR3: CASSGVAGTDTQYF. As DNA, the CDR3 is TGTGCCAGCAGTGGGGTAGCGGGCACAGATACGCAGTATTTT. Full variable domain (remainder filled in from reference TRBV2 and TRBJ2-3): EPEVTQTPSHQVTQMGQEVILRCVPISNHLYFYWYRQILGQKVEFLVSFYNNEISEKSEIFDDQFSVERPDGSNFTLKIRSTKLEDSAMYFCASSGVAGTDTQYFGPGTRLTVL.

The chain uses TRBV20-1 and TRBJ2-7, with 7 bases matching TRBD1. With 3 bases clipped from V and 6 bases from J, the junction kept 2 bases outside the gene matches. From germline, CDR1 is DFQATT and CDR2 SNEGSKA (reference sequence). The CDR3 contains 11 residues. The CDR3 is CSASGTVEQYF. The CDR3 nucleotides read TGCAGTGCTAGTGGGACAGTCGAGCAGTACTTC.

This clone has just a few counts. The chain is built from TRBV19 and TRBJ2-5; D call uncertain. Trimming took 5 bases from V and 5 from J, leaving 12 bases between them. CDR1 and CDR2 (germline): LNHDA, SQIVND (reference sequence). CDR3 length: 13 amino acids. The DNA of the CDR3 is TGTGCCAGTAGTCCGCTCATCCGGGAGACCCAGTACTTC. It yields the protein CASSPLIRETQYF. The full variable domain, rest sourced from reference TRBV19 and TRBJ2-5, is DGGITQSPKYLFRKEGQNVTLSCEQNLNHDAMYWYRQDPGQGLRLIYYSQIVNDFQKGDIAEGYSVSREKKESFPLTVTSAQKNPTAFYLCASSPLIRETQYFGPGTRLLVL.

The CDR3 is CASRSAGARSPLHF. For the CDR3, the DNA is TGTGCCAGTAGGTCCGCAGGGGCGCGCTCACCCCTCCACTTT. The V call is TRBV19, the J call TRBJ1-6; a weak D match, TRBD1 (6 bases). Trimming cost V 6 bases and J 10 bases, with 16 bases left between them. CDR1 is LNHDA and CDR2 is SQIVND in the germline V gene (reference sequence). This CDR3 is built from 14 residues.

This clone appeared once. The genes are TRBV28 and TRBJ2-1; D might be TRBD2 (5 bases). This CDR3 has 14 residues. CDR1 MDHEN and CDR2 SYDVKM come from the germline V gene. Trimming left V 5 bases short and J 4 bases short, with 12 bases between. CDR3 in amino acids: CASSVGGQYNEQFF. CDR3 DNA: TGTGCCAGCAGTGTCGGCGGGCAGTACAATGAGCAGTTCTTC.

In its sample, this clone was seen a few times. CDR3 DNA sequence: TGCGCCAGCAGCCAAGAGGAGGGAGCGCCCTACGAGCAGTACTTC. Its translation: CASSQEEGAPYEQYF. This chain connects TRBV4-3 to TRBJ2-7; a weak D match, TRBD2 (6 bases). V was pared by 0 bases and J by 2 bases, with 11 bases between. Per the germline V gene, CDR1 is LGHNA and CDR2 is YSLEER. The CDR3 runs to 15 residues.

The V and J genes are TRBV28 and TRBJ2-7; 7 positions match TRBD2. V was pared by 6 bases and J by 3 bases, with 17 bases of the junction left unmatched. CDR1 and CDR2 (germline): MDHEN, SYDVKM. The CDR3 is 17 residues long. For the CDR3, the DNA is TGTGCCAGCAGCCTCCTTACCCCCGGACTAGTACTCTACGAGCAGTACTTC. It is translated as CASSLLTPGLVLYEQYF. The full variable domain, with the rest looked up from reference TRBV28 and TRBJ2-7, is DVKVTQSSRYLVKRTGEKVFLECVQDMDHENMFWYRQDPGLGLRLIYFSYDVKMKEKGDIPEGYSVSREKKERFSLILESASTNQTSMYLCASSLLTPGLVLYEQYFGPGTRLTVT.

The rearrangement joins TRBV9 to TRBJ2-1; 8 bases are shared with TRBD1. Losses at the gene ends were 4 bases for V and 1 base for J; bases not matched to a gene: 7. CDR3 length: 16 residues. Germline-derived CDR1 and CDR2 are SGDLS and YYNGEE. The CDR3 loop is CASSPGQVKSYNEQFF. The CDR3 DNA follows: TGTGCCAGCAGCCCGGGACAGGTGAAATCCTACAATGAGCAGTTCTTC. The full variable domain, its missing parts supplied by reference TRBV9 and TRBJ2-1, is DSGVTQTPKHLITATGQRVTLRCSPRSGDLSVYWYQQSLDQGLQFLIQYYNGEERAKGNILERFSAQQFPDLHSELNLSSLELGDSALYFCASSPGQVKSYNEQFFGPGTRLTVL.

This chain links TRBV6-1 with TRBJ2-5; 8 nucleotides align to TRBD2. This CDR3 has 15 residues. The germline CDR1 and CDR2 sequences are MNHNS and SASEGT. Trimming took 2 bases from V and 5 from J; bases not matched to a gene: 7. CDR3 coding DNA: TGTGCCAGCAGTGAAAGGGTAGCGGGGAGGGAGACCCAGTACTTC. Residues: CASSERVAGRETQYF.

J is TRBJ2-7 and V is TRBV10-1, with TRBD2 identical over 8 bases. Germline values: CDR1 WNHNN, CDR2 SYGVQD (reference sequence). Losses at the gene ends were 5 bases for V and 2 bases for J; bases not matched to a gene: 5. CDR3 length: 14 amino acids. The CDR3 region is CASSKGLEAYEQYF. DNA for the CDR3: TGCGCCAGCAGTAAGGGACTAGAGGCCTACGAGCAGTACTTC.

This chain joins TRBV7-2 and TRBJ1-5, with 10 bases that match TRBD1. Germline CDR1 reads SGHTA; CDR2 reads FQGNSA. V shed 5 bases, J shed 4 bases, and the junction held 5 bases outside the gene matches. There are 15 residues in the CDR3. CDR3 amino acids: CASSRGQGSNQPQHF. The DNA for the CDR3 is TGTGCCAGCAGCCGGGGACAGGGGAGTAATCAGCCCCAGCATTTT.

V gene TRBV18 combines with J gene TRBJ2-1, with D perhaps TRBD2 (5 bases). Germline V CDR1 and CDR2: KGHSH, LQKENI. This CDR3 has 12 amino acids. Between the trimmed V and J ends, which lost 4 bases and 15 bases, there was a span of 16 bases. CDR3 amino acids: CASSLRGGVGFF. The CDR3 nucleotides are TGTGCCAGCTCACTCCGTGGAGGCGTGGGGTTCTTC.

The V gene is TRBV5-8, the J gene TRBJ1-6, with 10 positions matching TRBD1. The CDR3 loop spans 14 amino acids. The V segment lost 5 bases and the J segment 9 bases; nucleotides outside the gene matches: 5. Per the germline V gene, CDR1 is SGHTS and CDR2 is YDEGEE. CDR3 sequence reads: CASRNRTGGSPLHF. The CDR3 DNA sequence: TGTGCCAGCAGAAACAGGACAGGGGGTTCACCCCTCCACTTT.

CDR3 sequence reads: CASSYRQGVANYGYTF. Here the CDR3 DNA reads TGTGCCAGCAGTTACCGACAGGGCGTGGCTAACTATGGCTACACCTTC. The chain links TRBV28 to TRBJ1-2, with 7 bases fitting TRBD1. The J segment lost 0 bases and the V segment lost 4 bases, leaving 8 bases of the junction unmatched. CDR3 size: 16 residues. Germline lookup yields CDR1 MDHEN and CDR2 SYDVKM.

This clone was counted only a few times. The chain couples TRBV4-3 to TRBJ2-7; TRBD1 aligns across 8 bases. Losses at the gene ends were 1 base for V and 4 bases for J; bases not matched to a gene: 9. The CDR3 runs 16 residues. The germline gives CDR1 LGHNA, CDR2 YSLEER. The DNA for the CDR3 is TGCGCCAGCAGCCAAGGGCTAACGGGGACAGGTTACGAGCAGTACTTC. Its protein is CASSQGLTGTGYEQYF.

V gene TRBV4-3 combines with J gene TRBJ1-2; maybe TRBD1 (5 bases). Germline CDR1 is LGHNA and CDR2 is YSLEER. CDR3 length: 16 residues. The V gene lost 0 bases and the J gene lost 7 bases, with 18 bases spanning the gap. The chain's CDR3 is CASSQEGVRRGPGYTF. The CDR3 DNA follows: TGCGCCAGCAGCCAAGAAGGGGTTAGGAGGGGACCTGGCTACACCTTC.

The V call is TRBV28, the J call TRBJ2-3; 7 nucleotides match TRBD2. V was pared by 4 bases and J by 3 bases, with 7 bases of the junction left unmatched. The germline CDR1 and CDR2 sequences are MDHEN and SYDVKM. CDR3 length equals 15 residues. CDR3 DNA sequence: TGTGCCAGCAGTTCAGCGGGAAGGAGTACAGATACGCAGTATTTT. Residues: CASSSAGRSTDTQYF.

The J gene is TRBJ2-7, the V gene TRBV7-2; D not resolved. The V and J ends lost 1 base and 0 bases respectively, with 13 bases between them. The CDR3 has 16 amino acids. Germline V gives CDR1 SGHTA, CDR2 FQGNSA. The CDR3 region has the DNA TGTGCCAGCAGCTTAGGTGAACAGATAATCTCCTACGAGCAGTACTTC. Residues: CASSLGEQIISYEQYF.

J is TRBJ2-2 and V is TRBV6-5; a possible D gene is TRBD2 (6 bases). Germline V gives CDR1 MNHEY, CDR2 SVGAGI. V lost 0 bases, J lost 4 bases, and 6 bases lay in between. This CDR3 is built from 14 residues. The chain's CDR3 is CASSYSGGTGELFF. In DNA, the CDR3 is TGTGCCAGCAGTTACTCGGGGGGCACCGGGGAGCTGTTTTTT.

This chain links TRBV7-3 with TRBJ1-2; no definite D call. The CDR3 has 17 amino acids. Trimming left V 5 bases short and J 13 bases short, with 32 bases between. From germline, CDR1 is SGHTA and CDR2 FQGTGA. The CDR3 DNA is TGTGCCAGCAGCCTCTCCGGGGAGTTCGATAATTTCGTCCGCTGCACCTTC. It specifies CASSLSGEFDNFVRCTF. The full variable domain, its missing parts supplied by reference TRBV7-3 and TRBJ1-2, is GAGVSQTPSNKVTEKGKYVELRCDPISGHTALYWYRQSLGQGPEFLIYFQGTGAADDSGLPNDRFFAVRPEGSVSTLKIQRTERGDSAVYLCASSLSGEFDNFVRCTFGSGTRLTVV.

This clone was counted between two and nine times. The rearrangement uses TRBV27 and TRBJ2-7; TRBD1 is a possible D gene (6 bases). The CDR3 runs to 15 residues. V was pared by 8 bases and J by 2 bases, with 19 bases between. Germline lookup yields CDR1 MNHEY and CDR2 SMNVEV (reference sequence). This CDR3 reads CASPMCPDRAYEQYF. The DNA of the CDR3 is TGTGCCAGCCCCATGTGTCCGGACAGAGCCTACGAGCAGTACTTC.

This rearrangement joins TRBV5-1 to TRBJ2-1; 13 bases map to TRBD2. Germline V CDR1 and CDR2: SGHRS, YFSETQ. Losses at the gene ends were 1 base for V and 6 bases for J; bases not matched to a gene: 1. The CDR3 runs 15 residues. The CDR3: CASSLTSGRVNEQFF. In DNA, the CDR3 is TGCGCCAGCAGCTTGACTAGCGGGAGGGTCAATGAGCAGTTCTTC.

This clone was recorded a few times. The chain joins TRBV19 to TRBJ2-1; the match to TRBD2 covers 7 bases. The CDR3 is 14 residues long. The germline gives CDR1 LNHDA, CDR2 SQIVND (reference sequence). Trimming cost V 5 bases and J 8 bases; bases outside gene matches: 9. This CDR3 reads CASSPAGEVDEQFF. CDR3 bases: TGTGCCAGTAGTCCGGCGGGGGAGGTCGATGAGCAGTTCTTC.

The chain links TRBV7-3 to TRBJ2-7, with 12 bases identical to TRBD2. V lost 5 bases and J lost 6; bases outside the gene matches: 5. Germline V gives CDR1 SGHTA, CDR2 FQGTGA. There are 14 residues in the CDR3. DNA for the CDR3: TGTGCCAGCAGCCTGACTAGCGGGAGTACCGAGCAGTACTTC. Protein product: CASSLTSGSTEQYF.

The CDR3 region has the DNA TGTGCCAGCAGCTTCTCAGGGGTTGCGAACATTCAGTACTTC. It encodes CASSFSGVANIQYF. The chain combines TRBV5-6 with TRBJ2-4, with D possibly TRBD1 on 6 matching bases. This CDR3 spans 14 amino acids. In germline, CDR1 is SGHDT, CDR2 YYEEEE. Between the trimmed V and J ends, which lost 2 bases and 7 bases, there was a span of 13 bases.

The V and J genes are TRBV10-2 and TRBJ2-7; 9 positions agree with TRBD2. This CDR3 is 15 amino acids long. V lost 5 bases and J lost 5; bases outside the gene matches: 10. CDR1 is WSHSY and CDR2 is SAAADI in the germline V gene. The CDR3 coding sequence is TGCGCCAGCAGTAACATAGCGGGAGATTTCCACGAGCAGTACTTC. Translated, it gives CASSNIAGDFHEQYF.